This T cell receptor (beta chain) emerged from a study of T-cell reconstitution after alpha-beta-depleted transplantation in children (dated by TCRdb to about 2016). Background on the whole study: Using TCR repertoire profiling, the study followed T-cell immune reconstitution in a quantitative way in children after TCRalphabeta/CD19-depleted allogeneic hematopoietic cell transplantation. Broader findings and caveats from the paper: In some patients, the high TCRbeta diversity seen at day 60 was put down to recipient T cells and intrathymic progenitors that had survived conditioning. About two months after transplant, the apparently early recovery of alphabetaT-cell counts reportedly depended on just several hundred clones that had expanded rapidly and came from non-depleted graft cells. Over the following months the frequencies of hyperexpanded clones went down, and after one year T-cell counts and TCRbeta diversity were mostly credited to newly produced T cells.

From the cysteine through the phenylalanine, the CDR3 covers 14 amino acids. Just the 42-base CDR3 DNA is kept, in frame starting at base 1. This clonotype was counted at least ten times. It has no known antigen specificity. It has no much larger one-base neighbor in the sample; base qualities were not kept. In light of the paper, this sample's treatment or condition label describes: allogeneic hematopoietic cell transplantation with graft depleted of TCRalphabeta T cells and CD19 B cells. The transplant recipients were children given TCRalphabeta/CD19-depleted allogeneic hematopoietic cell grafts. The library was made by PCR. Sequenced using an Illumina HiSeq 2500. TCR libraries were prepared with molecular barcoding, using unique molecular identifiers to normalize TCRbeta repertoire quantification. TCRdb applied fastp at Q25 and MiXCR to the public reads, then kept only in-frame beta chains. When rows share a CDR3 protein, they turn into one entry using the most common DNA and genes. This sample comprises 150,000 to 200,000 distinct CDR3 sequences, roughly 6.3% of them detected only once. Under 6% of the sample lies in the top ten.

The receptor was isolated from a girl under three years old with combined immunodeficiency, due to receive a stem cell transplant. Rearrangement joined TRBV21-1 to TRBJ2-7; whether TRBD2, the table's D call, matches the DNA was not checked. TRBV21-1 is designated a pseudogene. Sequencing was performed on PBMCs, taken before TCRalphabeta/CD19-depleted stem cell transplant. CDR3 protein: CASSNLAGSYEQYF. The DNA sequence is given as TGTGCCAGCAGCAATCTAGCGGGCTCCTACGAGCAGTACTTC.